Only one count was recorded for the clone carrying this T cell receptor (beta chain). This sample is drawn from a study of cytomegalovirus exposure and HLA in healthy donors. PCR amplification relied on 60 Vbeta primers (plus 13 Jbeta primers). Produced via immunoSEQ multiplex PCR; TCRdb's table is partial and in-frame only. The repertoire holds some 170,000 clones, with roughly 76% as singletons. The CDR3 is 15 residues long. The junction had 7 bases not matched to a gene; V was cut back by 2 bases and J by 8 bases. From germline, CDR1 is MNHEY and CDR2 SVGAGI. The clonotype originates from a woman between 18 and 30 years old in good health and CMV-seropositive. The chain is built from TRBV6-5 and TRBJ2-1; 9 bases are shared with TRBD1. The sequencing input was PBMCs. CDR3 sequence (DNA): TGTGCCAGCAGTTACACCGGGACAGGGTTGGATGAGCAGTTCTTC. This sequence encodes CASSYTGTGLDEQFF.